Listed below are T cell receptor beta chains from one sample, sequenced in a study of T cells in Graves' hyperthyroidism and ophthalmopathy. Each CDR3 protein is one row after TCRdb ran MiXCR on the multiplex PCR reads. The sample holds about 700,000 distinct CDR3 sequences, less than 15% seen once. The sample comprised blood. The receptors stem from a woman aged 18-29 years with Graves' hyperthyroidism. The CDR3 runs from the conserved cysteine through the conserved F or W. D genes are given only for firm matches. Expanded clones get a size class; other rows say once, few or many, or leave the size out.

j_gene,abundance,d_gene,v_gene,CDR3aa,CDR3nt
TRBJ2-7,many,NA,TRBV11-2,CASSHGTHEQYF,TGTGCCAGCAGCCATGGGACCCACGAGCAGTACTTC
TRBJ2-5,many,NA,TRBV20-1,CSARDRRVYSWETQYF,TGCAGTGCTAGAGATCGAAGGGTCTACAGTTGGGAGACCCAGTACTTC
TRBJ1-1,NA,TRBD1,TRBV10-3,CATTGVTGSEAFF,TGTGCCACCACAGGGGTCACAGGGAGTGAAGCTTTCTTT
TRBJ2-7,many,NA,TRBV12-3/TRBV12-4,CASSFNGRGYEQYF,TGTGCCAGCAGTTTTAACGGGAGAGGGTACGAGCAGTACTTC
TRBJ2-7,many,NA,TRBV12-3/TRBV12-4,CASSLWGIGYEQYF,TGTGCCAGCAGTTTATGGGGGATTGGCTACGAGCAGTACTTC
TRBJ2-7,few,NA,TRBV7-9,CASSSDGHQYEQYF,TGTGCCAGCAGCTCAGATGGACACCAATACGAGCAGTACTTC
TRBJ1-4,many,TRBD1,TRBV11-2,CASSFGQGVWTNEKLFF,TGTGCCAGCAGTTTCGGACAGGGAGTATGGACTAATGAAAAACTGTTTTTT
TRBJ2-5,many,TRBD1,TRBV28,CASSLGQGAPETQYF,TGTGCCAGCAGTCTGGGACAGGGGGCACCAGAGACCCAGTACTTC
TRBJ2-1,few,TRBD2,TRBV20-1,CSASGTVRGTSGFFNKQFF,TGCAGTGCTTCCGGGACAGTTCGAGGGACTAGCGGCTTTTTCAATAAGCAGTTCTTC
TRBJ2-3,NA,NA,TRBV29-1,CSVEEQGVYTQYF,TGCAGCGTTGAAGAACAGGGCGTTTATACGCAGTATTTT
TRBJ2-3,NA,TRBD2,TRBV30,CAWSPPGLASTTDTQYF,TGTGCCTGGAGTCCACCGGGACTAGCGTCCACCACAGATACGCAGTATTTT
TRBJ2-7,NA,TRBD1,TRBV6-1,CASRTRTGDLYEQYF,TGTGCCAGCAGGACCCGGACAGGCGATCTCTACGAGCAGTACTTC
TRBJ2-5,many,TRBD2,TRBV3-1,CASSQTTSGSKTQYF,TGTGCCAGCAGCCAAACGACTAGCGGGAGTAAGACCCAGTACTTC
TRBJ2-7,NA,TRBD2,TRBV11-2,CASSRTSGRNNEQYF,TGTGCCAGCAGTCGGACTAGCGGGAGGAATAACGAGCAGTACTTC
TRBJ2-1,many,NA,TRBV11-2,CASSSPKGEQFF,TGTGCCAGCAGCTCCCCTAAGGGAGAGCAGTTCTTC
TRBJ2-1,NA,NA,TRBV5-6,CASSLVTVRDNEQFF,TGTGCCAGCAGCTTGGTGACAGTCCGCGACAATGAGCAGTTCTTC
TRBJ2-5,NA,NA,TRBV7-3,CASSPSGTGLIQETQYF,TGTGCCAGCAGCCCGAGCGGAACGGGCTTAATCCAAGAGACCCAGTACTTC
TRBJ2-3,few,NA,TRBV2,CASGKEYTDTQYF,TGTGCCAGCGGGAAGGAATACACAGATACGCAGTATTTT
TRBJ2-3,NA,NA,TRBV7-9,CASSLPPYLSTDTQYF,TGTGCCAGCAGCTTACCGCCTTATCTTAGCACAGATACGCAGTATTTT
TRBJ2-1,many,TRBD2,TRBV12-3/TRBV12-4,CASSLVGAGGPMVNEQFF,TGTGCCAGCAGTTTAGTAGGGGCGGGAGGGCCGATGGTGAATGAGCAGTTCTTC
TRBJ2-2,NA,TRBD1,TRBV5-6,CASSLGTGGGELFF,TGTGCCAGCAGCTTGGGGACAGGGGGCGGGGAGCTGTTTTTT
TRBJ1-4,NA,NA,TRBV29-1,CSVAGATNEKLFF,TGCAGCGTTGCAGGTGCAACTAATGAAAAACTGTTTTTT
TRBJ2-7,NA,NA,TRBV6-2/TRBV6-3,CASSYSTGGGAYEQYF,TGTGCCAGCAGTTACTCGACTGGGGGGGGCGCCTACGAGCAGTACTTC
TRBJ2-2,few,NA,TRBV20-1,CSARRSLHTGELFF,TGCAGTGCTAGACGTTCGCTGCACACCGGGGAGCTGTTTTTT
TRBJ2-5,NA,NA,TRBV2,CASSLRGRQETQYF,TGTGCCAGCAGTCTAAGGGGTCGGCAAGAGACCCAGTACTTC
TRBJ2-1,NA,TRBD2,TRBV5-1,CASSYPGLAGDGAYNEQFF,TGCGCCAGCAGCTACCCGGGACTAGCGGGAGACGGGGCGTACAATGAGCAGTTCTTC
TRBJ2-7,NA,TRBD2,TRBV7-8,CASSPAGLAGGGVQYF,TGTGCCAGCAGCCCAGCTGGACTAGCGGGAGGTGGAGTGCAGTACTTC
TRBJ2-3,many,NA,TRBV7-6,CASSRVAEDTQYF,TGTGCCAGCAGCCGGGTAGCCGAGGATACGCAGTATTTT
TRBJ2-7,few,NA,TRBV19,CASSMGDFTYEQYF,TGTGCCAGTAGTATGGGCGACTTTACCTACGAGCAGTACTTC
TRBJ2-1,many,NA,TRBV20-1,CSAREAGAMYNEQFF,TGCAGTGCTAGGGAAGCAGGGGCGATGTACAATGAGCAGTTCTTC
TRBJ2-1,many,NA,TRBV3-1,CASRNDQYNEQFF,TGTGCCAGCAGGAATGACCAGTACAATGAGCAGTTCTTC
TRBJ2-1,few,NA,TRBV19,CASSIDASVDEQFF,TGTGCCAGTAGTATAGATGCTAGCGTAGATGAGCAGTTCTTC
TRBJ2-2,NA,TRBD1,TRBV4-1,CASSQDVATGVSTGELFF,TGCGCCAGCAGCCAAGATGTCGCGACAGGGGTTTCCACCGGGGAGCTGTTTTTT
TRBJ2-1,few,TRBD2,TRBV10-3,CAISEDLRGSGLAAYNEQFF,TGTGCCATCAGTGAGGATCTCAGGGGTTCGGGACTAGCGGCCTACAATGAGCAGTTCTTC
TRBJ1-1,NA,NA,TRBV19,CASTSGQGDTEAFF,NA
TRBJ2-1,many,TRBD2,TRBV20-1,CSARDIKPAGGYEQFF,TGCAGTGCTAGAGATATAAAACCAGCGGGAGGTTATGAGCAGTTCTTC
TRBJ2-6,NA,NA,TRBV6-2/TRBV6-3,CASSKFVSSGANVLTF,TGTGCCAGCAGTAAATTTGTCTCCTCTGGGGCCAACGTCCTGACTTTC
TRBJ2-7,NA,NA,TRBV9,CASSPRLVTYEQYF,TGTGCCAGCAGCCCAAGACTAGTCACCTACGAGCAGTACTTC
TRBJ1-1,NA,NA,TRBV5-8,CASSYGWGGTEAFF,TGTGCCAGCAGCTATGGTTGGGGGGGCACTGAAGCTTTCTTT
TRBJ2-1,NA,NA,TRBV9,CASSFRAPNEQFF,TGTGCCAGCAGCTTCCGGGCCCCCAATGAGCAGTTCTTC
TRBJ1-1,few,TRBD1,TRBV27,CASSLSGQGSEAFF,TGTGCCAGCAGTTTATCGGGACAGGGCTCTGAAGCTTTCTTT
TRBJ2-7,many,TRBD2,TRBV18,CASSPTGTSGSEQYF,TGTGCCAGCTCACCGACGGGGACTAGCGGCTCCGAGCAGTACTTC
TRBJ1-2,many,NA,TRBV20-1,CSAYRVGYTF,TGCAGTGCTTACAGGGTTGGCTACACCTTC